What follows are 6 T cell receptor beta chains derived from one specimen sequenced in a study of identical twins (TCRdb year 2016). The library came from 5' RACE. The data were produced on an Illumina HiSeq 2000. The public reads were reprocessed in TCRdb via fastp at Q25 and MiXCR, keeping in-frame beta chains. Each record represents a unique CDR3 protein, reported with the most common genes and DNA among its rows. This sample comprises approximately 350,000 distinct CDR3 sequences, roughly an eighth of them detected only once. The ten top clones hold just over 7% of the sample. These sequences were also reported in another study, on yellow fever vaccine responses in identical twins.

The sample was CD8+ T cells sorted from blood. The origin of the receptors is a woman aged 18-29 years in good health.

This clonotype was observed a few times. In DNA form, the CDR3 reads TGTGCCAGCAGTTTTGCTACGTCTGGGGCCAACGTCCTGACTTTC. It encodes CASSFATSGANVLTF. The chain links TRBV28 to TRBJ2-6; D remains ambiguous. The CDR3 is made up of 15 amino acids. Looked up from germline, CDR1 is MDHEN and CDR2 is SYDVKM. V was shortened by 3 bases and J by 1 base, with 7 bases between the two germline ends.

This clonotype was observed a few times. The chain uses TRBV7-9 and TRBJ2-7; TRBD2 is a possible D gene (5 bases). Trimming removed 5 bases at V and 5 bases at J, with 10 bases between. Germline CDR1 SEHNR, CDR2 FQNEAQ (reference sequence). The CDR3 is 12 amino acids. CDR3 bases: TGTGCCAGCAGCCGAAGCGGTCACGAGCAGTACGTC. This codes for CASSRSGHEQYV.

The gene calls are TRBV18 and TRBJ2-3; D may be TRBD2 (6 bases). The V gene's germline CDR1 is KGHSH and CDR2 LQKENI. The CDR3 consists of 17 residues. Trimming pared 3 bases from V and 0 bases from J, leaving 16 bases between. The chain's CDR3 is CASSPSGRAGSTDTQYF. In DNA, the CDR3 is TGTGCCAGCTCACCTTCCGGCCGGGCGGGAAGCACAGATACGCAGTATTTT.

This clonotype was seen more than once but under ten times. The gene calls are TRBV29-1 and TRBJ2-7; D is unresolved. Trimming removed 4 bases at V and 4 bases at J, with 8 bases between. There are 11 residues in the CDR3. CDR1 SQVTM and CDR2 ANQGSEA come from the germline V gene. CDR3 loop: CSVVTDYEQYV. CDR3 nucleotides: TGCAGCGTTGTCACCGATTACGAGCAGTACGTC.

The gene calls are TRBV3-1 and TRBJ2-1, with 10 bases lining up with TRBD2. The CDR3 contains 16 residues. Germline CDR1 reads LGHDT; CDR2 reads YNNKEL (reference sequence). After removal of 1 base from V and 6 bases from J, the junction contained 6 bases not matched to a gene. CDR3 in DNA: TGTGCCAGCAGCCAAGTGGGAGCGGGGGGGTTCAATGAGCAGTTCTTC. This encodes CASSQVGAGGFNEQFF.

This clonotype was recorded many times. The chain employs TRBV12-3 or TRBV12-4 and TRBJ1-2, with 8 nucleotides matching TRBD1. J gave up 2 bases and V 4 bases, and 6 bases lay outside the gene matches. CDR3 length: 15 amino acids. The CDR3 loop reads CASSSTGGENYGYTF. In DNA, the CDR3 is TGTGCCAGCAGTTCCACAGGGGGGGAGAACTATGGCTACACCTTC.